The 16 T cell receptor beta chains listed next were all sequenced from one sample in a study of blood T cell repertoires in COVID-19. TCRdb keeps only in-frame clones here, not all; method: immunoSEQ multiplex PCR. Here the sample spans 95,000 to 100,000 clones, 75% to 85% being singletons. Input material: peripheral blood. All receptors derive from an elderly woman with active or convalescent COVID-19.

Only one count was recorded for this clone. This rearrangement joins TRBV2 to TRBJ2-3; D not certain. This CDR3 has 15 residues. Germline values: CDR1 SNHLY, CDR2 FYNNEI. Trimming pared 5 bases from V and 0 bases from J, leaving 12 bases between. For the CDR3, the DNA is TGTGCCAGCAGTCGAGCCACGGTTAGCACAGATACGCAGTATTTT. Protein sequence: CASSRATVSTDTQYF. Together with reference TRBV2 and TRBJ2-3, the CDR3 gives the full variable domain: EPEVTQTPSHQVTQMGQEVILRCVPISNHLYFYWYRQILGQKVEFLVSFYNNEISEKSEIFDDQFSVERPDGSNFTLKIRSTKLEDSAMYFCASSRATVSTDTQYFGPGTRLTVL.

The rearrangement joins TRBV6-2 or TRBV6-3 to TRBJ1-1, with a weak D call TRBD1 (5 bases). V lost 2 bases to trimming and J lost 4 bases, with 14 bases between them. Germline V CDR1 and CDR2: MNHEY, SVGEGT. There are 15 residues in the CDR3. The CDR3 here is CASSYPTGVVTEAFF. In DNA form, the CDR3 reads TGTGCCAGCAGTTACCCCACAGGAGTGGTCACTGAAGCTTTCTTT.

The chain uses TRBV6-5 and TRBJ2-1; D not resolved. The germline V gene has CDR1 MNHEY and CDR2 SVGAGI. The CDR3 covers 15 residues. Trimming shortened V by 10 bases and J by 6 bases, and 22 bases separated the two germline ends. The CDR3 spells CATPEELPILNEQFF. For the CDR3, the DNA is TGTGCCACCCCCGAGGAGCTACCGATTCTCAATGAGCAGTTCTTC.

Only one count was recorded for this clone. The chain combines TRBV9 with TRBJ1-2; D unclear. The germline V gene has CDR1 SGDLS and CDR2 YYNGEE. The CDR3 extends over 15 amino acids. Trimming cost V 5 bases and J 4 bases, with 18 bases left between them. The CDR3 loop reads CASSPRPTVPYGYTF. Written as DNA, the CDR3 is TGTGCCAGCAGTCCCCGGCCAACAGTCCCCTATGGCTACACCTTC.

The gene calls are TRBV7-2 and TRBJ2-1, with 9 positions matching TRBD2. Looked up from germline, CDR1 is SGHTA and CDR2 is FQGNSA. This CDR3 has 15 residues. Germline trimming cut 5 bases from V and 4 bases from J; bases unmatched to any gene: 6. This CDR3 is CASSNSGSHYNEQFF. CDR3 DNA sequence: TGTGCCAGCAGCAATAGCGGGAGCCATTACAATGAGCAGTTCTTC.

The chain links TRBV30 to TRBJ1-6, with D possibly TRBD1 on 5 matching bases. The CDR3 has 14 amino acids. Germline values: CDR1 GTSNPN, CDR2 SVGIG (reference sequence). V lost 3 bases to trimming and J lost 3 bases, with 9 bases between them. CDR3 amino acids: CAWRGRGYNSPLHF. In nucleotides, the CDR3 is TGTGCCTGGAGAGGGAGGGGCTATAATTCACCCCTCCACTTT.

The chain employs TRBV5-1 and TRBJ2-5, with TRBD2 as a possible D gene (6 bases). The CDR3 consists of 14 residues. The germline V gene encodes CDR1 SGHRS and CDR2 YFSETQ. V was cut by 3 bases and J by 1 base, with 10 bases left in between. CDR3: CASSWGDLQETQYF. CDR3 bases: TGCGCCAGCAGCTGGGGGGACCTCCAAGAGACCCAGTACTTC.

This rearrangement joins TRBV4-2 to TRBJ2-7; TRBD2 aligns across 8 bases. There are 15 residues in the CDR3. Trimming removed 1 base from V and 5 bases from J; junction bases left unmatched: 7. The germline gives CDR1 LGHNA, CDR2 YNFKEQ. In nucleotides, the CDR3 is TGTGCCAGCAGCCAAGCCGGCGGGAGGACCCACGAGCAGTACTTC. Protein: CASSQAGGRTHEQYF.

This rearrangement joins TRBV13 to TRBJ2-7; 12 nucleotides agree with TRBD1. J lost 8 bases, V lost 5 bases, and 7 bases had no gene match. CDR1 and CDR2 (germline): PRHDT, FYEKMQ (reference sequence). The CDR3 is 14 residues long. CDR3 bases: TGTGCCAGCAGCCCCCCGGGACAGGGGGCCAAGCAGTACTTC. Translating it yields CASSPPGQGAKQYF.

The V and J genes are TRBV5-4 and TRBJ2-4; a possible D gene is TRBD2 (5 bases). The germline V gene has CDR1 SGHNT and CDR2 YYREEE (reference sequence). This CDR3 region has 14 residues. Trimming took off 5 bases at V and 2 bases at J, with 11 bases between the two ends. The CDR3 spells CASSIAGTKNIQYF. Here the CDR3 DNA reads TGTGCCAGCAGTATTGCCGGGACCAAAAACATTCAGTACTTC.

This chain connects TRBV10-1 to TRBJ2-2; weak D call: TRBD2 (5 bases). Germline V gene data show CDR1 as WNHNN and CDR2 as SYGVQD (reference sequence). The CDR3 spans 14 residues. Trimming removed 3 bases at V and 5 bases at J, with 10 bases between. The CDR3 DNA reads as TGCGCCAGCAGTGAATACAGAGGGACCGGGGAGCTGTTTTTT. This translates into CASSEYRGTGELFF.

This chain links TRBV24-1 with TRBJ2-5; 8 bases fit TRBD1. The CDR3 consists of 18 residues. CDR1 is KGHDR, CDR2 SFDVKD, per germline. V shed 2 bases, J shed 4 bases, and the junction held 14 bases outside the gene matches. The CDR3 loop reads CATSDSTGERGVLETQYF. CDR3 DNA: TGTGCCACCAGTGATTCGACAGGGGAACGTGGCGTCTTAGAGACCCAGTACTTC.

The V gene is TRBV15, the J gene TRBJ2-5; 13 bases are shared with TRBD2. The CDR3 extends over 18 amino acids. Germline CDR1 reads LNHNV; CDR2 reads YYDKDF (reference sequence). J was trimmed by 4 bases and V by 3 bases; bases with no gene match: 11. CDR3 amino acids: CATSSMRTSGSMVETQYF. Written as DNA, the CDR3 is TGTGCCACCAGCAGTATGCGGACTAGCGGGAGTATGGTAGAGACCCAGTACTTC.

The chain couples TRBV11-2 to TRBJ2-7; TRBD2 agrees at 13 bases. Germline CDR1 SGHAT, CDR2 FQNNGV. The CDR3 totals 17 residues. J gave up 1 base and V 1 base, and 4 bases lay outside the gene matches. The CDR3 spells CASSLGTSGSLSYEQYF. CDR3 in DNA: TGTGCCAGCAGCTTAGGGACTAGCGGGAGCCTTTCCTACGAGCAGTACTTC.

The chain combines TRBV11-2 with TRBJ2-7; the match to TRBD1 covers 9 bases. The CDR3 runs to 15 residues. Trimming cost V 5 bases and J 6 bases; bases outside gene matches: 11. Germline V CDR1 and CDR2: SGHAT, FQNNGV. CDR3 protein: CASSRTGGGGVEQYF. CDR3 in DNA: TGTGCCAGCAGCCGAACAGGGGGCGGAGGAGTCGAGCAGTACTTC.

The V call is TRBV5-5, the J call TRBJ2-7; 9 nucleotides agree with TRBD1. This CDR3 has 16 residues. Germline V lookup: CDR1 SGHKS, CDR2 YYEKEE (reference sequence). J gave up 3 bases and V 4 bases, and 11 bases lay outside the gene matches. The CDR3 reads CASSMAQGQGFYEQYF. The CDR3 DNA reads as TGTGCCAGCAGCATGGCCCAGGGACAGGGATTCTACGAGCAGTACTTC.